This is a list of T cell receptor beta chains from one sample in a study of T cell changes during pregnancy in multiple sclerosis. The protocol was immunoSEQ multiplex PCR, while the TCRdb copy is restricted to in-frame clones and leaves out a portion. The repertoire holds around 35,000 clones, with approximately 87% as singletons. The input for sequencing was CD8+ T cells from peripheral blood mononuclear cells, taken after pregnancy. These receptors originate from a female donor with multiple sclerosis, enrolled in a pregnancy study. CDR3s include the opening cysteine and the closing phenylalanine or tryptophan. A D gene is named only where the DNA matches it firmly. The size of a clone is reported for some rows only, either as once, few or many, or as a class for expanded clones.

TRBV2	TRBJ1-3	NA	NA	CASRPGHGSGNTIYF	TGTGCCAGCAGACCGGGTCACGGCTCTGGAAACACCATATATTTT
TRBV7-9	TRBJ1-4	NA	once	CASSPGGDRGRILFF	TGTGCCAGCAGCCCCGGTGGTGATCGGGGGAGGATACTGTTTTTT
TRBV4-3	TRBJ2-1	NA	once	CASSQDRVGYEQFF	TGCGCCAGCAGCCAAGATAGAGTCGGTTATGAGCAGTTCTTC
TRBV10-1	TRBJ1-1	NA	NA	CARRGHKSVIEAFF	TGCGCCCGGCGAGGCCACAAAAGCGTTATTGAAGCTTTCTTT
TRBV7-6	TRBJ1-1	NA	NA	CAAGGGTEAFF	TGTGCCGCGGGGGGGGGAACTGAAGCTTTCTTT
TRBV6-5	TRBJ1-6	NA	NA	CASSQSTGLHSPLHF	TGTGCCAGCAGTCAGTCGACAGGCCTTCATTCACCCCTCCACTTT
TRBV4-2	TRBJ1-1	NA	NA	CASSQDRTLNTEAFF	TGTGCCAGCAGCCAAGATAGGACACTGAACACTGAAGCTTTCTTT
TRBV4-3	TRBJ1-3	NA	NA	CASSQDQGHSGNTIYF	TGCGCCAGCAGCCAAGATCAGGGACACTCTGGAAACACCATATATTTT
TRBV6-1	TRBJ2-5	TRBD1	few	CASSGTGGQETQYF	TGTGCCAGCAGTGGGACAGGGGGCCAAGAGACCCAGTACTTC
TRBV6-5	TRBJ1-2	NA	NA	CASSYTTLDYGYTF	TGTGCCAGCAGTTACACGACACTAGACTATGGCTACACCTTC
TRBV4-3	TRBJ2-2	NA	NA	CASSPGSNTGELFF	TGCGCCAGCAGCCCGGGGTCTAACACCGGGGAGCTGTTTTTT
TRBV9	TRBJ2-7	TRBD1	NA	CASSEGTGGDEQYF	TGTGCCAGCAGCGAAGGGACAGGGGGCGACGAGCAGTACTTC
TRBV6-7	TRBJ2-4	TRBD1	NA	CASSYNRGLNIQYF	TGTGCCAGCAGCTACAACAGGGGGCTAAACATTCAGTACTTC
TRBV6-6	TRBJ1-2	TRBD1	NA	CASSPPWTGDYGYTF	TGTGCCAGCAGCCCCCCCTGGACAGGGGACTATGGCTACACCTTC
TRBV7-9	TRBJ1-2	NA	NA	CASSLGSSSYGYTF	TGTGCCAGCAGCTTAGGTTCGAGCTCCTATGGCTACACCTTC
TRBV6-5	TRBJ2-1	NA	NA	CASGQPNPSYNEQFF	TGTGCCAGCGGACAGCCGAACCCCAGCTACAATGAGCAGTTCTTC
TRBV25-1	TRBJ1-1	NA	once	CASRPTRNTEAFF	TGTGCCAGCAGGCCAACACGGAACACTGAAGCTTTCTTT
TRBV5-6	TRBJ1-1	TRBD1	NA	CASNGRGPEAFF	TGTGCCAGCAACGGCAGGGGGCCTGAAGCTTTCTTT
TRBV5-4	TRBJ1-1	NA	NA	CASSWGQGAVEAFF	TGTGCCAGCAGCTGGGGGCAGGGAGCGGTTGAAGCTTTCTTT
TRBV19	TRBJ2-3	TRBD2	NA	CASSIGASGGNTDTQYF	TGTGCCAGTAGTATAGGGGCCAGCGGGGGGAACACAGATACGCAGTATTTT
TRBV6-5	TRBJ1-1	NA	NA	CASSLPPGMNTEAFF	TGTGCCAGCAGCCTGCCCCCGGGGATGAACACTGAAGCTTTCTTT
TRBV6-1	TRBJ1-4	NA	NA	CASSGRGGAELNEKLFF	TGTGCCAGCAGTGGGAGAGGAGGGGCAGAGCTGAATGAAAAACTGTTTTTT
TRBV27	TRBJ2-6	NA	NA	CASSFIGDRPSGANVLTF	TGTGCCAGCAGCTTCATAGGCGACAGGCCCTCTGGGGCCAACGTCCTGACTTTC
TRBV9	TRBJ2-7	TRBD2	NA	CASSPQRGAYEQYF	TGTGCCAGCAGCCCCCAGCGGGGGGCCTACGAGCAGTACTTC
TRBV6-5	TRBJ1-2	TRBD1	NA	CASRSGQGYGYTF	TGTGCCAGCAGATCTGGACAGGGCTATGGCTACACCTTC
TRBV29-1	TRBJ1-1	NA	medium-sized	CSVGGLLNTEAFF	TGCAGCGTTGGAGGGTTACTGAACACTGAAGCTTTCTTT
TRBV19	TRBJ1-2	TRBD1	NA	CASSIGGTGRNGYTF	TGTGCCAGTAGTATAGGCGGGACAGGGCGCAATGGCTACACCTTC
TRBV19	TRBJ1-2	TRBD1	NA	CASAEGQGAGGYTF	TGTGCCAGCGCCGAGGGACAGGGGGCCGGTGGCTACACCTTC
TRBV9	TRBJ2-1	TRBD2	NA	CASSALPGLAHNEQFF	TGTGCCAGCAGCGCACTTCCGGGACTAGCGCACAATGAGCAGTTCTTC
TRBV5-6	TRBJ2-7	NA	NA	CASSLTGSSYEQYF	TGTGCCAGCAGCTTGACAGGGAGCTCCTACGAGCAGTACTTC
TRBV30	TRBJ1-6	NA	NA	CAWSGQVLSSPLHF	TGTGCCTGGAGTGGGCAGGTTCTGAGTTCACCCCTCCACTTT
TRBV15	TRBJ1-2	TRBD1	NA	CATSTDRVGAYGYTF	TGTGCCACCAGCACGGACAGGGTTGGTGCCTATGGCTACACCTTC
TRBV10-3	TRBJ1-2	TRBD1	NA	CAIREDRNYGYTF	TGTGCCATCAGGGAGGACAGGAACTATGGCTACACCTTC
TRBV9	TRBJ2-2	NA	NA	CASSAGGAGELFF	TGTGCCAGCAGCGCCGGAGGGGCCGGGGAGCTGTTTTTT
TRBV6-4	TRBJ1-1	NA	once	CASSDGENTEAFF	TGTGCCAGCAGTGACGGAGAGAACACTGAAGCTTTCTTT
TRBV4-2	TRBJ2-1	TRBD1	NA	CASSQTTGGEPYNEQFF	TGTGCCAGCAGCCAAACTACAGGGGGCGAACCTTACAATGAGCAGTTCTTC